These T cell receptor beta chains were read from a single sample in a study of T-cell memory formation after mild COVID-19. MiXCR, applied by TCRdb to the 5' RACE reads, yields one record per CDR3 protein. The sample lists 500,000 to 650,000 distinct CDR3 sequences, about 20% seen once, with about 8.2% in the top ten. The sequencing sample was made of PBMCs or a T cell subset sorted from them (not recorded which). The receptors were gathered from an adult woman who had mild COVID-19 (a few samples of this study predate the infection). Cell type and time point are not known. CDR3s include the opening cysteine and the closing phenylalanine or tryptophan. Fields, in order: CDR3 protein, CDR3 DNA, clone size, J gene, V gene, D gene. D genes are given only for firm matches. Clone size is not always given. Where it is, it says once, few, many or a class for expanded clones.

CASSQGIGSETQYF,TGCGCCAGCAGCCAAGGGATAGGTTCGGAGACCCAGTACTTC,few,TRBJ2-5,TRBV4-1,NA
CASSPGWKNIQYF,TGTGCCAGCAGCCCAGGGTGGAAAAACATTCAGTACTTC,NA,TRBJ2-4,TRBV6-2/TRBV6-3,NA
CASSRGLAGANTDTQYF,TGTGCCAGCAGCCGGGGACTAGCGGGAGCCAACACAGATACGCAGTATTTT,NA,TRBJ2-3,TRBV7-2,TRBD2
CSAREWTSGIADTQYF,TGCAGTGCTAGAGAGTGGACTAGCGGGATCGCAGATACGCAGTATTTT,few,TRBJ2-3,TRBV20-1,TRBD2
CASSPRSGGPGEQYF,TGTGCCAGCTCACCACGGTCGGGGGGGCCAGGCGAGCAGTACTTC,once,TRBJ2-7,TRBV18,TRBD2
CASSGRPPSYEQYF,TGTGCCAGCAGCGGACGGCCACCCTCCTACGAGCAGTACTTC,once,TRBJ2-7,TRBV9,NA
CASSVGNGYEQYF,TGTGCCAGCAGCGTAGGTAACGGCTACGAGCAGTACTTC,few,TRBJ2-7,TRBV9,NA
CASSHRVPLGLLEGYTF,TGCGCCAGCAGCCACAGGGTCCCCCTAGGGCTTCTGGAGGGCTACACCTTC,NA,TRBJ1-2,TRBV5-1,NA
CASSPISTGELFF,TGTGCCAGCAGCCCTATATCCACCGGGGAGCTGTTTTTT,NA,TRBJ2-2,TRBV4-2,NA
CASARGRSGNTIYF,TGTGCCAGCGCCAGGGGGCGTTCTGGAAACACCATATATTTT,NA,TRBJ1-3,TRBV6-6,TRBD1
CASMLRDRFYEQYF,TGTGCCAGCATGCTCCGGGACAGGTTCTACGAGCAGTACTTC,NA,TRBJ2-7,TRBV12-3/TRBV12-4,TRBD1
CASSLGAGERTGELFF,TGTGCCAGCAGCTTAGGAGCGGGAGAACGCACCGGGGAGCTGTTTTTT,few,TRBJ2-2,TRBV7-9,TRBD2
CASSPHGGQNNEQFF,TGTGCCAGCAGCCCTCACGGGGGGCAGAACAATGAGCAGTTCTTC,NA,TRBJ2-1,TRBV12-3/TRBV12-4,NA
CASSQVYPGELFF,TGTGCCAGCAGCCAAGTATATCCCGGGGAGCTGTTTTTT,NA,TRBJ2-2,TRBV3-1,NA
CASSPAPGAREQFF,TGTGCCAGCAGCCCCGCGCCTGGTGCCAGGGAGCAGTTCTTC,NA,TRBJ2-1,TRBV7-3,NA
CASSQGPLGQGNNEQFF,TGCGCCAGCAGCCAAGGGCCCCTGGGACAGGGTAACAATGAGCAGTTCTTC,NA,TRBJ2-1,TRBV4-1,TRBD1
CASSLMGSPNEQFF,TGCGCCAGCAGCTTGATGGGGAGCCCCAATGAGCAGTTCTTC,few,TRBJ2-1,TRBV5-1,NA
CATSGTGQGNYGYTF,TGTGCCACCAGTGGTACGGGACAGGGGAACTATGGCTACACCTTC,few,TRBJ1-2,TRBV24-1,TRBD1
CASSPAAAGRLEQYF,TGTGCCAGCAGTCCAGCCGCAGCGGGACGGCTCGAGCAGTACTTC,NA,TRBJ2-7,TRBV7-9,TRBD2
CASSLVDFAPGYTF,TGTGCCAGCAGCTTGGTCGATTTCGCGCCAGGCTACACCTTC,few,TRBJ1-2,TRBV5-6,NA
CASMTYEQYF,TGTGCCAGCATGACCTACGAGCAGTACTTC,NA,TRBJ2-7,TRBV6-1,NA
CASSGQGETQYF,TGTGCCAGCAGCGGCCAGGGGGAGACCCAGTACTTC,few,TRBJ2-5,TRBV12-3/TRBV12-4,NA
CASSPTWREAVTYEQYF,TGTGCCAGCAGTCCTACTTGGCGGGAGGCGGTAACCTACGAGCAGTACTTC,NA,TRBJ2-7,TRBV12-3/TRBV12-4,TRBD2
CASSLVQGADGYTF,TGCGCCAGCAGCTTGGTTCAGGGGGCGGATGGCTACACCTTC,few,TRBJ1-2,TRBV5-1,TRBD1
CASSRRDRALAFDTQYF,TGTGCCAGCAGCAGACGAGACAGGGCCCTGGCATTTGATACGCAGTATTTT,NA,TRBJ2-3,TRBV11-3,TRBD1
CATSDQRGGGNIQYF,TGTGCCACCAGTGACCAAAGGGGGGGTGGAAACATTCAGTACTTC,many,TRBJ2-4,TRBV24-1,NA
CASSETEPFEAFF,TGTGCCAGTAGTGAGACAGAGCCCTTTGAAGCTTTCTTT,NA,TRBJ1-1,TRBV19,NA
CASSQEIRANTQYF,TGTGCCAGCAGCCAAGAGATCAGGGCAAATACGCAGTATTTT,NA,TRBJ2-3,TRBV3-1,NA
CASSEAYIRGLGNSYEQYF,TGTGCCAGCAGTGAAGCGTATATTAGGGGACTAGGGAACTCCTACGAGCAGTACTTC,few,TRBJ2-7,TRBV6-1,TRBD2
CASSQLFGRQETQYF,TGTGCCAGCAGCCAATTATTCGGGCGGCAAGAGACCCAGTACTTC,few,TRBJ2-5,TRBV14,NA
CASSPDGGRGGYGYTF,TGCGCCAGCAGCCCCGACGGAGGACGAGGAGGCTATGGCTACACCTTC,few,TRBJ1-2,TRBV5-1,NA
CASGTGTDHQETQYF,TGTGCCAGCGGGACAGGGACTGATCACCAAGAGACCCAGTACTTC,NA,TRBJ2-5,TRBV14,TRBD1
CASMAGLASSNEQFF,TGTGCCAGCATGGCGGGACTAGCTTCGAGCAATGAGCAGTTCTTC,many,TRBJ2-1,TRBV12-3/TRBV12-4,TRBD2
CASQSESWLDIQYF,TGTGCCAGCCAAAGCGAGTCCTGGTTAGACATTCAGTACTTC,few,TRBJ2-4,TRBV11-2,NA
CSATGASETQYF,TGCAGTGCTACCGGGGCTTCAGAGACCCAGTACTTC,few,TRBJ2-5,TRBV20-1,NA
CASSGTGIAQPQHF,TGTGCCAGCAGCGGGACAGGGATCGCTCAGCCCCAGCATTTT,NA,TRBJ1-5,TRBV7-9,TRBD1
CASTWDPRGNQPQHF,TGTGCCAGCACCTGGGACCCCCGGGGCAATCAGCCCCAGCATTTT,NA,TRBJ1-5,TRBV27,NA
CASSIALLAFEQYF,TGTGCCAGCAGCATAGCGCTCTTAGCCTTCGAGCAGTACTTC,once,TRBJ2-7,TRBV7-8,NA
CASSLPPRYAEQYF,TGTGCCAGCAGCCTACCCCCTCGGTATGCCGAGCAGTACTTC,NA,TRBJ2-7,TRBV6-2/TRBV6-3,NA